These 5 T cell receptor beta chains were sequenced from one sample in a study of molecular identifiers for immune sequencing clone quantification. Via MiXCR, TCRdb re-called the PCR reads, giving one row per CDR3 protein. The table records about 630,000 distinct CDR3 sequences, around 25% of them present only once. Sequencing was performed on naive CD8+ T cells from blood, with Jurkat cell RNA spiked in. Regarding subset: FACS-sorted CD8+CD4-CCR7+CD45RA+ naive T cells. The source is a human donor in good health. Some libraries in this study had Jurkat cell RNA spiked in.

Only a few counts were recorded for this clonotype. This rearrangement joins TRBV5-6 to TRBJ1-5; D not certain. Trimming removed 0 bases from V and 2 bases from J, with 9 bases in between. The CDR3 has 15 amino acids. Germline CDR1 and CDR2: SGHDT and YYEEEE. CDR3 protein: CASSLASAGNQPQHF. The DNA for the CDR3 is TGTGCCAGCAGCTTGGCCTCGGCGGGCAATCAGCCCCAGCATTTT.

The chain has TRBV12-3 or TRBV12-4 and TRBJ1-4; no clear D gene. V lost 5 bases and J 8 bases, leaving 18 bases between the germline ends. The CDR3 covers 15 residues. The CDR3 sequence: CASSPGPGGGEKLFF. The CDR3 coding sequence is TGTGCCAGCAGTCCAGGACCTGGCGGCGGCGAAAAACTGTTTTTT.

The V and J genes are TRBV6-2 or TRBV6-3 and TRBJ2-2; no definite D call. The V gene's germline CDR1 is MNHEY and CDR2 SVGEGT. The CDR3 is made up of 15 amino acids. The V end lost 4 bases, the J end lost 4 bases, and 13 bases lay between the germline ends. The CDR3 loop is CASSFLSGLTGELFF. CDR3 nucleotides: TGTGCCAGCAGTTTTTTGTCAGGCCTCACCGGGGAGCTGTTTTTT.

This clonotype showed up many times. This chain links TRBV5-1 with TRBJ2-7; TRBD2 matches 12 bases. The trim removed 2 bases at V and 3 bases at J, leaving 6 bases unmatched. The germline CDR1 and CDR2 sequences are SGHRS and YFSETQ. The CDR3 length is 16 residues. The CDR3 DNA reads TGCGCCAGCAGCTTTGGACTAGCGGGATACGGCTACGAGCAGTACTTC. Residues: CASSFGLAGYGYEQYF.

This clonotype has only one observation. At one boundary the junction diverges from the germline segment, which might be a read error. CDR3 residues: CASSAGGTSYVQYF. The CDR3 coding sequence is TGTGCCAGCAGCGCCGGGGGGACTAGCTACGTGCAGTACTTC. This chain uses TRBV9 with TRBJ2-7; 9 nucleotides match TRBD2. This CDR3 region has 14 residues. CDR1 and CDR2 from the germline V gene are SGDLS and YYNGEE.